These T cell receptor beta chains were read from a single sample in a study of cytomegalovirus exposure and HLA in healthy donors. Assay used: immunoSEQ multiplex PCR; TCRdb lists only in-frame clones, some missing. This sample's table reports fewer than 60,000 clones. The sample comprised PBMCs. The receptors shown here come from a woman in her 40s in good health and CMV-seronegative. Each CDR3 is given with its conserved first and last residue. A D gene is named only where the DNA matches it firmly.

TGTGCCTGGAGTGTTTGGACAGGGCATCAGCCCCAGCATTTT,CAWSVWTGHQPQHF,TRBJ1-5,TRBD1,TRBV30
TGTGCCAGCAGCGACGGACTAGCGGAGATCACCGGGGAGCTGTTTTTT,CASSDGLAEITGELFF,TRBJ2-2,TRBD2,TRBV7-7
TGTGCCAGCAGCCAAGGGCGCGGGGGAGGGGAGACCCAGTACTTC,CASSQGRGGGETQYF,TRBJ2-5,TRBD2,TRBV4-2
TGTGCCAGCAGTTTAAGACAGTCTAATGAAAAACTGTTTTTT,CASSLRQSNEKLFF,TRBJ1-4,-,TRBV27
TGTGCCAGTAGTAACTTACAGGGACCTAATGAAAAACTGTTTTTT,CASSNLQGPNEKLFF,TRBJ1-4,-,TRBV19
TGTGCCAGCTCACCACCGGGACTAGGAAGCACTGAAGCTTTCTTT,CASSPPGLGSTEAFF,TRBJ1-1,-,TRBV18
TGTGCCAGCAGTGCCGGACAGGGGTCGGTCGGGGTCACTGAAGCTTTCTTT,CASSAGQGSVGVTEAFF,TRBJ1-1,TRBD1,TRBV6-1
TGCAGCGTCGGACTAGCGGGAGATAATGAGCAGTTCTTC,CSVGLAGDNEQFF,TRBJ2-1,TRBD2,TRBV29-1
TGTGCCAGCACCGAAGCGGGAGGTAACACAGATACGCAGTATTTT,CASTEAGGNTDTQYF,TRBJ2-3,TRBD2,TRBV4-2
TGTGCCACCTCAGGGGGGTACAATGAGCAGTTCTTC,CATSGGYNEQFF,TRBJ2-1,-,TRBV19
TGCGCCAGCAGCTCTGGACAGACCTACGAGCAGTACTTC,CASSSGQTYEQYF,TRBJ2-7,-,TRBV5-1
TGTGCCAGCGGAGGGACAGGGGGACTTAGCCAGCCCCAGCATTTT,CASGGTGGLSQPQHF,TRBJ1-5,TRBD1,TRBV6-6
TGTGCCAGCAGCAACCCGGGACAGGGCGACGGAGAGACCCAGTACTTC,CASSNPGQGDGETQYF,TRBJ2-5,TRBD1,TRBV28
TGTGCCAGCAGCTTGTACAGTCCCAGGGACAAAGCTTTCTTT,CASSLYSPRDKAFF,TRBJ1-1,-,TRBV5-6
TGTGCCAGCAGTTTAGACAGGGAGGATGAAAAACTGTTTTTT,CASSLDREDEKLFF,TRBJ1-4,TRBD1,TRBV27
TGTGCCAGCTCGGGACTGCGCACAGATACGCAGTATTTT,CASSGLRTDTQYF,TRBJ2-3,-,TRBV6-1
TGCAGCGTTGAAGGGGTAGGGGCGGAGACCCAGTACTTC,CSVEGVGAETQYF,TRBJ2-5,-,TRBV29-1
TGTGCCAGCAGCTCAGGACAGGGAGTCGAGCAGTACTTC,CASSSGQGVEQYF,TRBJ2-7,TRBD1,TRBV13
TGTGCCAGTAGTATAGAAGCAGGGGGCTACCAGCCCCAGCATTTT,CASSIEAGGYQPQHF,TRBJ1-5,TRBD1,TRBV19
TGTGCCAGCTGCAGGGGGAGCCAAGAGACCCAGTACTTC,CASCRGSQETQYF,TRBJ2-5,TRBD1,TRBV25-1
TGTGCCAGCTCACCTGTGGGACAGAAGAACACTGAAGCTTTCTTT,CASSPVGQKNTEAFF,TRBJ1-1,TRBD1,TRBV18
TGTGCCAGCAGTTTACTCAGGGAGGCTGAAGCTTTCTTT,CASSLLREAEAFF,TRBJ1-1,-,TRBV27
TGCGCCAGCAGTCCCGGGACAGGGGGCTACGAGCAGTACTTC,CASSPGTGGYEQYF,TRBJ2-7,TRBD1,TRBV5-1
TGTGCCAGTAGCCATACCTACAGGGACAACCCTACGGGCTACACCTTC,CASSHTYRDNPTGYTF,TRBJ1-2,-,TRBV19
TGTGCCAGCAGTTACTCCGTGAGCGGGTCAGAGACCCAGTACTTC,CASSYSVSGSETQYF,TRBJ2-5,-,TRBV6-5
TGTGCCAGCTCATGGAGGGCCGGGATAGGAGTCCCGTCCTACGAGCAGTACTTC,CASSWRAGIGVPSYEQYF,TRBJ2-7,-,TRBV18
TGTGCCAGCAGTCCAAGCGCAGGACAGGGGGGCCTTTACGAGCAGTACTTC,CASSPSAGQGGLYEQYF,TRBJ2-7,TRBD1,TRBV28
TGTGCCAGCACTCGCGACGGGGAGCTGTTTTTT,CASTRDGELFF,TRBJ2-2,-,TRBV5-6
TGTGCCAGCAGCCCGGGACAGGCGGGCTACGAGCAGTACTTC,CASSPGQAGYEQYF,TRBJ2-7,TRBD1,TRBV7-8
TGTGCCAGCTCAGGTAGCGGGAGTGGGTACGAGCAGTACTTC,CASSGSGSGYEQYF,TRBJ2-7,TRBD2,TRBV18
TGTGCCAGCTCACCACCGGGGCTTTATAGCAATCAGCCCCAGCATTTT,CASSPPGLYSNQPQHF,TRBJ1-5,-,TRBV18
TGTGCCAGTAGTCAGTCTAGCGGGAAAGAGCAGTTCTTC,CASSQSSGKEQFF,TRBJ2-1,TRBD2,TRBV19
TGTGCCAGCAGCGTATCGGGACTCACAGATACGCAGTATTTT,CASSVSGLTDTQYF,TRBJ2-3,-,TRBV9
TGCAGCGTGTTAGCGGGGGGTCAAGAGAACCAGTACTTC,CSVLAGGQENQYF,TRBJ2-5,TRBD2,TRBV29-1
TGCAGCGTTGGTGAAGGGGGTGGAAACACCATATATTTT,CSVGEGGGNTIYF,TRBJ1-3,-,TRBV29-1
TGTGCCAGCAGTTCTAGACTAGCGGGAAAAGGGGATGAGCAGTTCTTC,CASSSRLAGKGDEQFF,TRBJ2-1,TRBD2,TRBV6-5
TGCAGCGTCGGGGGAGTACAGAGCAATCAGCCCCAGCATTTT,CSVGGVQSNQPQHF,TRBJ1-5,-,TRBV29-1
TGTGCCAGCTCACCCAGGGACAGCTACACTGAAGCTTTCTTT,CASSPRDSYTEAFF,TRBJ1-1,TRBD1,TRBV18
TGTGCCAGCAGCTTAGTCCTAGCGCCATCCTACGAGCAGTACTTC,CASSLVLAPSYEQYF,TRBJ2-7,-,TRBV7-6
TGTGCCAGCAGCCATGCCGGGACAGGGCGCTACAATGAGCAGTTCTTC,CASSHAGTGRYNEQFF,TRBJ2-1,TRBD1,TRBV4-2
TGTGCCAGCAGCTTTGGGGAGCGAGAGACTGAAGCTTTCTTT,CASSFGERETEAFF,TRBJ1-1,-,TRBV5-4
TGTGCCAGCAGCTTAGCGGGAGACTACAATGAGCAGTTCTTC,CASSLAGDYNEQFF,TRBJ2-1,-,TRBV11-3
TGTGCCAGCAGCCAACGGGGGAAAAAGAATTCACCCCTCCACTTT,CASSQRGKKNSPLHF,TRBJ1-6,-,TRBV14
TGTGCCAGCAGCCAAGGGGCAGGGGGTAGTCAGCCCCAGCATTTT,CASSQGAGGSQPQHF,TRBJ1-5,TRBD1,TRBV4-2
TGTGCCAGCAGCTTCTCTCGACTAGCGGGAGAAGACCAGTACTTC,CASSFSRLAGEDQYF,TRBJ2-7,TRBD2,TRBV7-8
TGTGCCAGCAGCGAGACGGACAGTGATCAGCCCCAGCATTTT,CASSETDSDQPQHF,TRBJ1-5,-,TRBV4-2
TGCGCCAGCAGCCCGGGACTAGCGGGAGGCTCTATCAATGAGCAGTTCTTC,CASSPGLAGGSINEQFF,TRBJ2-1,TRBD2,TRBV4-3
TGCGCCAGCAGCTTGGTTGCGGGGACGGAAAATGAGCAGTTCTTC,CASSLVAGTENEQFF,TRBJ2-1,-,TRBV5-1
TGTGCCAGCAGTTCCCCGGGACAGGATCCTGAAGCTTTCTTT,CASSSPGQDPEAFF,TRBJ1-1,TRBD1,TRBV27
TGTGCCAGCACCCCGGGACAGGGGGTTTGGGAGACCCAGTACTTC,CASTPGQGVWETQYF,TRBJ2-5,TRBD1,TRBV9
TGCGCCAGCAGCCTAGTAAGATCCCAAGAGACCCAGTACTTC,CASSLVRSQETQYF,TRBJ2-5,-,TRBV5-1
TGTGCCAGCAGCTTGGCCGAACAGGGCTCCTACGAGCAGTACTTC,CASSLAEQGSYEQYF,TRBJ2-7,-,TRBV5-6
TGCAGCGTTGAGAGGACAGGGATTGCCGGGGAGCTGTTTTTT,CSVERTGIAGELFF,TRBJ2-2,TRBD1,TRBV29-1